This TCR beta chain was recorded in a study of cytotoxic CD8 clonotypes in ibrutinib-treated CLL. Trimming cost V 7 bases and J 0 bases; bases outside gene matches: 8. There are 15 residues in the CDR3. The V gene's germline CDR1 is SGHTA and CDR2 FQGTGA. Points from the study as a whole: Clonality, elevated at ibrutinib response, dropped back toward baseline at progression.

With respect to this clone: Its antigen is undetermined.

The intended depth for sequencing was 1 in 200,000 to 1 in 1 million T cells. Data came from immunoSEQ multiplex PCR; TCRdb stores just in-frame clones and leaves some out. The table lists over 200,000 clones, roughly 77% of them singletons. The clonotype originates from a human donor with chronic lymphocytic leukemia. The sample was PBMCs, taken after 12 months of ibrutinib treatment. This rearrangement joins TRBV7-3 to TRBJ1-1; 7 nucleotides match TRBD1. CDR3 residues: CASTRGGQMNTEAFF. For the CDR3, the DNA is TGTGCCAGCACTCGCGGGGGACAGATGAACACTGAAGCTTTCTTT.